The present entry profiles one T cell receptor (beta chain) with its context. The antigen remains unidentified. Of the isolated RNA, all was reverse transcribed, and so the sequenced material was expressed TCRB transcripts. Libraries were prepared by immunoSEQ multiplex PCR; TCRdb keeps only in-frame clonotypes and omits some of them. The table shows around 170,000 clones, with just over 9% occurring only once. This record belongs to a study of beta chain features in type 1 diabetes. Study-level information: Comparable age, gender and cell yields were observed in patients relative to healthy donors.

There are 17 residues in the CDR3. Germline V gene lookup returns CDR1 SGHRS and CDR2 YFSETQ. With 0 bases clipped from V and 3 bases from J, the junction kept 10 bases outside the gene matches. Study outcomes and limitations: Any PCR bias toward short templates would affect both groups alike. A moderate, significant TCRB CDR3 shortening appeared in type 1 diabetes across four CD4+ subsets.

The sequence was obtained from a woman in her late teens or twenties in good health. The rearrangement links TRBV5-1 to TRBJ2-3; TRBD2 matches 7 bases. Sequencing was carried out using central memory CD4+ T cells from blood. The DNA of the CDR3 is TGCGCCAGCAGCTTGGCCTACGAGGGAGGGAGGACAGATACGCAGTATTTT. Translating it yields CASSLAYEGGRTDTQYF.